This T cell receptor (beta chain) derives from a study of patients and donors after allogeneic stem cell transplantation. J lost 5 bases, V lost 6 bases, and 11 bases had no gene match. Germline values: CDR1 SGHDT, CDR2 YYEEEE. The CDR3 covers 15 residues. TCRdb redid the calling of the RT-PCR reads with MiXCR, one entry per CDR3 protein. The table shows about 26,000 distinct CDR3 sequences, with over 7% occurring only once. This clonotype was obtained from a human donor who was either an allogeneic HSCT recipient or a stem cell or donor lymphocyte infusion donor (not recorded which). It is not recorded whose cells these are; they may come from a transplant donor. Sequencing was performed on blood, either unsorted or a sorted T cell fraction (not recorded which). The chain uses TRBV5-6 and TRBJ2-1; 7 bases fit TRBD2. The CDR3 sequence: CASTKTGGNHNEQFF. The CDR3 DNA reads TGTGCCAGCACCAAAACGGGGGGAAACCACAATGAGCAGTTCTTC.